Each of the 9 T cell receptor beta chains below was sequenced from the same sample in a study of CD8 T cells in Susac syndrome. Reverse transcription of roughly 0.5 to 1 ug RNA was carried out with random hexamers. MiXCR was run by TCRdb on the immunoSEQ multiplex PCR reads, yielding one entry per CDR3 protein. The sample includes 150,000 to 190,000 distinct CDR3 sequences, 90% to 95% of them seen just once. The sample taken for sequencing was CD8+ T cells from PBMCs. Source of these receptors: a human donor with multiple sclerosis.

The chain is built from TRBV27 and TRBJ1-2; D is undetermined. The CDR3 is made up of 13 amino acids. V shed 7 bases and J shed 8 bases, with 17 bases lying between them. Per the germline V gene, CDR1 is MNHEY and CDR2 is SMNVEV (reference sequence). The CDR3 DNA reads as TGTGCCAGCACCCCAGGCGGCCTCGGGGGCTACACCTTC. It yields the protein CASTPGGLGGYTF.

V usage is TRBV10-3 and J usage is TRBJ1-6; D remains ambiguous. The CDR3 extends over 14 amino acids. V lost 4 bases, J lost 7 bases, and 11 bases lay in between. From germline, CDR1 is ENHRY and CDR2 SYGVKD. In DNA, the CDR3 is TGTGCCATCAGTGTGCCGGGGTTGAATTCACCCCTCCACTTT. This sequence encodes CAISVPGLNSPLHF.

The V call is TRBV12-3 or TRBV12-4, the J call TRBJ2-7; possible D gene TRBD1, 6 bases. The V end lost 6 bases, the J end lost 4 bases, and 22 bases lay between the germline ends. The length of the CDR3 is 16 residues. In DNA, the CDR3 is TGTGCCAGCAGCGGAAATAAACAGGGTTCGGCGTACGAGCAGTACTTC. Protein product: CASSGNKQGSAYEQYF.

This chain joins TRBV9 and TRBJ1-1, with 7 positions matching TRBD1. Germline V gives CDR1 SGDLS, CDR2 YYNGEE. The trim removed 3 bases at V and 3 bases at J, leaving 2 bases unmatched. This CDR3 comprises 13 residues. The CDR3 DNA follows: TGTGCCAGCAGCGCGGGACAGTACACTGAAGCTTTCTTT. Protein sequence: CASSAGQYTEAFF.

The J gene is TRBJ1-1, the V gene TRBV20-1, with a tentative D call TRBD1 (6 bases). V gave up 0 bases and J gave up 8 bases, with 10 bases separating them. CDR1 and CDR2 (germline): DFQATT, SNEGSKA (reference sequence). The CDR3 spans 12 residues. The CDR3, as DNA: TGCAGTGCTAGAGATCGGGGGACAGAAGCTTTCTTT. Residues: CSARDRGTEAFF.

This clonotype was recorded only once. The CDR3 is CASSETSGVGSPLHF. The CDR3 coding sequence is TGTGCCAGCAGCGAGACCTCAGGTGTAGGGTCACCCCTCCACTTT. This rearrangement joins TRBV7-9 to TRBJ1-6, with no clear D. V gave up 5 bases and J gave up 10 bases, with 18 bases separating them. The CDR3 runs 15 residues. Per the germline V gene, CDR1 is SEHNR and CDR2 is FQNEAQ (reference sequence). Drawing the rest from reference TRBV7-9 and TRBJ1-6, the complete variable domain is DTGVSQNPRHKITKRGQNVTFRCDPISEHNRLYWYRQTLGQGPEFLTYFQNEAQLEKSRLLSDRFSAERPKGSFSTLEIQRTEQGDSAMYLCASSETSGVGSPLHFGNGTRLTVT.

The chain couples TRBV11-2 to TRBJ2-7; perhaps TRBD1 as D (5 bases). CDR3 length: 14 residues. V shed 5 bases and J shed 3 bases, with 14 bases lying between them. Germline V gene lookup returns CDR1 SGHAT and CDR2 FQNNGV. CDR3 sequence reads: CASSPRGSYYEQYF. The CDR3 DNA reads as TGTGCCAGCAGCCCTAGGGGTTCCTACTACGAGCAGTACTTC. Full variable domain (missing parts from reference TRBV11-2 and TRBJ2-7): EAGVAQSPRYKIIEKRQSVAFWCNPISGHATLYWYQQILGQGPKLLIQFQNNGVVDDSQLPKDRFSAERLKGVDSTLKIQPAKLEDSAVYLCASSPRGSYYEQYFGPGTRLTVT.

This sequence joins TRBV7-2 and TRBJ2-2; unclear D gene. Trimming took 0 bases from V and 1 from J, leaving 9 bases between them. There are 16 residues in the CDR3. The germline V gene encodes CDR1 SGHTA and CDR2 FQGNSA. The DNA of the CDR3 is TGTGCCAGCAGCTTAGCCGCGACAATGAACACCGGGGAGCTGTTTTTT. Translating it yields CASSLAATMNTGELFF.

The rearrangement links TRBV7-8 to TRBJ2-2; D is unresolved. Germline V lookup: CDR1 SGHVS, CDR2 FQNEAQ. The CDR3 consists of 13 residues. V shed 5 bases and J shed 7 bases, with 11 bases lying between them. CDR3 in DNA: TGTGCCAGCAGCCTAAGCTTGGGCGGGGAGCTGTTTTTT. Protein sequence: CASSLSLGGELFF.